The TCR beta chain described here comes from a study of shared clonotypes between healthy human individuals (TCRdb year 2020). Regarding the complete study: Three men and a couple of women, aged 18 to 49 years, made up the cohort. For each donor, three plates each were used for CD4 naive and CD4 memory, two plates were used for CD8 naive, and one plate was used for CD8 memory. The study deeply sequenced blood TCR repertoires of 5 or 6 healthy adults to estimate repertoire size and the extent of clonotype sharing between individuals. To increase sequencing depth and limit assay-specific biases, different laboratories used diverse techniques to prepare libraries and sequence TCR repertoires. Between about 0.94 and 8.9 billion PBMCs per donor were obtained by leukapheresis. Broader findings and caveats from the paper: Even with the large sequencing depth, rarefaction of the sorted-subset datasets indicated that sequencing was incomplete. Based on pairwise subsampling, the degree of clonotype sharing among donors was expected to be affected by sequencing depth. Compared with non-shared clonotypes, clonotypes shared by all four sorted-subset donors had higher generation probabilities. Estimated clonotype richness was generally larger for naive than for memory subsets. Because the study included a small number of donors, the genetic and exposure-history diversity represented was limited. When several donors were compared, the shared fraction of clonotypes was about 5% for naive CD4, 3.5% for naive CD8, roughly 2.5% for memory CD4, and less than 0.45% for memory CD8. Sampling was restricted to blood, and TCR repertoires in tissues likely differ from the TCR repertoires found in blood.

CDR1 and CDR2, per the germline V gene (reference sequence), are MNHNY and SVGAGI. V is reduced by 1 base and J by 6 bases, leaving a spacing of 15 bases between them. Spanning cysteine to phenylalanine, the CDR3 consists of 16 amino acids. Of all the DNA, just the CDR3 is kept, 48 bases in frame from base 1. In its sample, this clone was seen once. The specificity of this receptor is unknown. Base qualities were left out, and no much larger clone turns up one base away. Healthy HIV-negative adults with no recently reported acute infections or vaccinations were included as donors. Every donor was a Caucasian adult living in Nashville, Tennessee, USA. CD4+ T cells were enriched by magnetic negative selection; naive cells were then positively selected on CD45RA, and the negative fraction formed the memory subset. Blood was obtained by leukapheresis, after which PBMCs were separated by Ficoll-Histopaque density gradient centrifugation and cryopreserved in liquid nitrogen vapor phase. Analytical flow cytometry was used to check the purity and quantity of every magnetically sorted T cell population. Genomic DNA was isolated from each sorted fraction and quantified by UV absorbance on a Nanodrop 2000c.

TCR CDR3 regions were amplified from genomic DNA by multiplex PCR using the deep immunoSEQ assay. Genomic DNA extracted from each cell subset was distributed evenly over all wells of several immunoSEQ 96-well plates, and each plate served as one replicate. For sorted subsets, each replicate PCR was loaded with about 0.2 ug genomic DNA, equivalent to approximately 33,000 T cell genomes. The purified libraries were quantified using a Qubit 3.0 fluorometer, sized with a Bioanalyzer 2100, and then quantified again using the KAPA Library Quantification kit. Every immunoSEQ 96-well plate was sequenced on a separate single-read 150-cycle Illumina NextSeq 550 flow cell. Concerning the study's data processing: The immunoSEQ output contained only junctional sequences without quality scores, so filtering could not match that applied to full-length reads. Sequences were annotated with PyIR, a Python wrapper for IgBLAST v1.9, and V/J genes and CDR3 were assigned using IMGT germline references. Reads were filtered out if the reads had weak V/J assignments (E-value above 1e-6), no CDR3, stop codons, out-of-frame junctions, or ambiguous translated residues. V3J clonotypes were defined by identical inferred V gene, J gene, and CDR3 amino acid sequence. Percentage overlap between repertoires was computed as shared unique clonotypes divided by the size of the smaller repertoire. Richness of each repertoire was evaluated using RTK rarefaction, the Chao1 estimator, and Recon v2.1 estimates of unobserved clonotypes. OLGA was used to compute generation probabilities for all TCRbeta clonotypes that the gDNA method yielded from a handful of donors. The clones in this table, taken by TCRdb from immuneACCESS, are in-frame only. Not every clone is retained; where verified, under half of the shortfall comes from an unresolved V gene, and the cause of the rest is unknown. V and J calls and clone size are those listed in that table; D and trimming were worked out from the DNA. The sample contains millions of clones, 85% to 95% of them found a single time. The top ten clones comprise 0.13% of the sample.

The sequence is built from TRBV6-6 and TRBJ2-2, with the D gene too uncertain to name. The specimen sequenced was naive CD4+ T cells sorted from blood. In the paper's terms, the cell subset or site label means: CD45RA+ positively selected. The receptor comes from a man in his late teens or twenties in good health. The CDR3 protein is CASSYFVVGLSGELFF. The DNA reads TGTGCCAGCAGTTACTTTGTAGTCGGGCTATCCGGGGAGCTGTTTTTT.